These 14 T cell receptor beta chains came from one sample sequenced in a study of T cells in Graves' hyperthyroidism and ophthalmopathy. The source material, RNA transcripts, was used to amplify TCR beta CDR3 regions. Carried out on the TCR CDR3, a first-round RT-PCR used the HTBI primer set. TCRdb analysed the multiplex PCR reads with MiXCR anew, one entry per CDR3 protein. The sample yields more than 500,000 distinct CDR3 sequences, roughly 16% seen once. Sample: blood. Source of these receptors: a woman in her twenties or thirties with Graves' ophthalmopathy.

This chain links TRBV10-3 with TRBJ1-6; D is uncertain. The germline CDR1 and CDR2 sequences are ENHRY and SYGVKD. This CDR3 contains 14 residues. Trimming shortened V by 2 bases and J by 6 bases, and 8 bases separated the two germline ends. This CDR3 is CAISETEANSPLHF. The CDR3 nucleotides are TGTGCCATCAGTGAGACAGAAGCTAATTCACCCCTCCACTTT.

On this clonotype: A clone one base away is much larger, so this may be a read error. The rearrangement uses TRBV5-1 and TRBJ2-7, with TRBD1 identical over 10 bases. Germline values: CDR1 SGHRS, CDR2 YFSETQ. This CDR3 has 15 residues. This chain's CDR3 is CASSLAGQGGYEQHF. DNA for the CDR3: TGTGCCAGCAGCTTGGCCGGACAGGGGGGCTACGAGCAGCACTTC.

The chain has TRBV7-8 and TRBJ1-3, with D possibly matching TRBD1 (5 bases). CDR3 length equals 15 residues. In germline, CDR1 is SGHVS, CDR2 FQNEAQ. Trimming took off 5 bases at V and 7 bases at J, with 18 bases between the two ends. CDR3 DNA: TGTGCCAGCAGCGAGGCAGGGTTCGGCACCAACACCATATATTTT. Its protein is CASSEAGFGTNTIYF. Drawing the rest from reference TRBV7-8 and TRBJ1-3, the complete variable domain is GAGVSQSPRYKVAKRGQDVALRCDPISGHVSLFWYQQALGQGPEFLTYFQNEAQLDKSGLPSDRFFAERPEGSVSTLKIQRTQQEDSAVYLCASSEAGFGTNTIYFGEGSWLTVV.

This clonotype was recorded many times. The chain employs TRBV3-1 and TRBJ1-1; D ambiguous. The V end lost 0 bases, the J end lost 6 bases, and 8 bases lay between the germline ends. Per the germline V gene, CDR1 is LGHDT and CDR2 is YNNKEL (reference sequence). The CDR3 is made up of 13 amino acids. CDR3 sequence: CASSQEWLPEAFF. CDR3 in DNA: TGTGCCAGCAGCCAAGAGTGGTTACCTGAAGCTTTCTTT.

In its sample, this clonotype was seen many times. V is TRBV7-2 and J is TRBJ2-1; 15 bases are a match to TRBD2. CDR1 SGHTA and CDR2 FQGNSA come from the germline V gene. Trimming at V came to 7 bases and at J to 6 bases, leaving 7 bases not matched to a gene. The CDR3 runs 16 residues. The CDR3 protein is CASTSGTSGRLNEQFF. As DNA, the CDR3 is TGTGCCAGCACCTCCGGGACTAGCGGGAGGCTCAATGAGCAGTTCTTC.

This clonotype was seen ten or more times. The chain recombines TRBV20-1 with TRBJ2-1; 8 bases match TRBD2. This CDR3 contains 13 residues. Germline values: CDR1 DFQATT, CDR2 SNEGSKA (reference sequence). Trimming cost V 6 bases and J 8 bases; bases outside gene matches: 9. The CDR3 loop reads CSAQKGTSDEQFF. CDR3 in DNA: TGCAGTGCCCAAAAGGGGACTAGTGATGAGCAGTTCTTC.

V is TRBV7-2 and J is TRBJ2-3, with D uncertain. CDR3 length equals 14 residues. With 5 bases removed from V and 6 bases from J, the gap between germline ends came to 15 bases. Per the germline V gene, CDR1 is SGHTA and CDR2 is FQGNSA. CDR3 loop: CASSVRHSADTQYF. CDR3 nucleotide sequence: TGTGCCAGCAGCGTGAGGCACTCCGCCGATACGCAGTATTTT. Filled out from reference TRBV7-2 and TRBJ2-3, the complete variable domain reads GAGVSQSPSNKVTEKGKDVELRCDPISGHTALYWYRQSLGQGLEFLIYFQGNSAPDKSGLPSDRFSAERTGGSVSTLTIQRTQQEDSAVYLCASSVRHSADTQYFGPGTRLTVL.

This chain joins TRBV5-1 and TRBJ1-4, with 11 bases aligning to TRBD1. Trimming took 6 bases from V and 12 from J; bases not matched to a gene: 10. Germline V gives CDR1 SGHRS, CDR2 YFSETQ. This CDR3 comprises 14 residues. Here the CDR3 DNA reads TGCGCCAGCACGACCGGGACAGGGGGTATGGAACTGTTTTTT. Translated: CASTTGTGGMELFF. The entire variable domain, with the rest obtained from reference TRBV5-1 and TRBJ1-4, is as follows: KAGVTQTPRYLIKTRGQQVTLSCSPISGHRSVSWYQQTPGQGLQFLFEYFSETQRNKGNFPGRFSGRQFSNSRSEMNVSTLELGDSALYLCASTTGTGGMELFFGSGTQLSVL.

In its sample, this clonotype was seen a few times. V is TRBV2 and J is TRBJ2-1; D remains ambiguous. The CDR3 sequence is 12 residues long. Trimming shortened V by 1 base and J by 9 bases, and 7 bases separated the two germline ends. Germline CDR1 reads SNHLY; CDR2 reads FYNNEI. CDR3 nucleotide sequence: TGTGCCAGCAGTGAAGTAATAACTGAGCAGTTCTTC. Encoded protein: CASSEVITEQFF.

CDR3 nucleotides: TGTGCCAGCCAGGAGGGCGCGTCCTACGAGCAGTACTTC. It codes for CASQEGASYEQYF. This chain joins TRBV3-1 and TRBJ2-7; maybe TRBD2 (6 bases). The CDR3 has 13 residues. Trimming removed 8 bases at V and 1 base at J, with 12 bases between. Germline V gene data show CDR1 as LGHDT and CDR2 as YNNKEL (reference sequence).

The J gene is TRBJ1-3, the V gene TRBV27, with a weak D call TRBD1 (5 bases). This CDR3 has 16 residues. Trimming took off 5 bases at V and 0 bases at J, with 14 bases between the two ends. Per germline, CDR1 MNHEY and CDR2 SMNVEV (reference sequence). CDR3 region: CASSPVGPGSGNTIYF. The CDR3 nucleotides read TGTGCCAGCAGTCCGGTGGGACCCGGCTCTGGAAACACCATATATTTT.

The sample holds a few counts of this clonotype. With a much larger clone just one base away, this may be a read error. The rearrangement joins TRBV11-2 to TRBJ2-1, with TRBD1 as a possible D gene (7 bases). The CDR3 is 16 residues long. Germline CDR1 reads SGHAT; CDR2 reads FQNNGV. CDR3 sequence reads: CASSPGGTEVYNGQFF. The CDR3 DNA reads TGTGCCAGCAGCCCAGGGGGGACAGAAGTCTACAATGGGCAGTTCTTC.

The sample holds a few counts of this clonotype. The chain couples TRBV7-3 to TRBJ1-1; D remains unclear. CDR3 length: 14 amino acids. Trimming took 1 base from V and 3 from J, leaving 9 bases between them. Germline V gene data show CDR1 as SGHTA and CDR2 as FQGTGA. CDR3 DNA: TGTGCCAGCAGCTTAAGATCCGGGTACACTGAAGCTTTCTTT. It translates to CASSLRSGYTEAFF.

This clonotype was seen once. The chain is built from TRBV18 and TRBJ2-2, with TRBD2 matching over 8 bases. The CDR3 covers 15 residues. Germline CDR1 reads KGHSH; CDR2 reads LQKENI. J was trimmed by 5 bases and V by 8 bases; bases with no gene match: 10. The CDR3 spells CASTTASGLTGELFF. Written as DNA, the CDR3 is TGTGCCAGCACGACGGCTAGCGGGCTAACCGGGGAGCTGTTTTTT.